This T cell receptor beta chain is drawn from a study of T cells in Graves' hyperthyroidism and ophthalmopathy. Germline V gene sequence: CDR1 SGHVS, CDR2 FQNEAQ. With V trimmed by 2 bases and J by 5 bases, 10 bases remained unmatched. The CDR3 is 16 amino acids. Researchers took RNA transcripts and amplified the TCR beta CDR3 regions from them. The TCR CDR3 was amplified in a first-round RT-PCR using the HTBI primer set. TCRdb reprocessed the multiplex PCR reads with MiXCR, giving one entry per CDR3 protein. The table has 800,000 or so distinct CDR3 sequences, about 38% seen once. This clonotype was detected many times.

The sequence was obtained from a man aged 18 to 29 with Graves' hyperthyroidism. The V gene is TRBV7-8, the J gene TRBJ2-5; the match to TRBD2 covers 8 bases. Sequenced material: blood. The CDR3 DNA follows: TGTGCCAGCAGCTTAAAGTGGCGGGGCGGGGGGGAGACCCAGTACTTC. Amino acids: CASSLKWRGGGETQYF.